The 10 T cell receptor beta chains presented below share a single source sample, sequenced in a study of T cell clonality in common variable immunodeficiency. These receptors' antigens are unknown. Study-level findings and limits: In common variable immunodeficiency, TCR beta chains reportedly carried fewer deletions and N-nucleotide insertions.

Repertoires were generated with immunoSEQ multiplex PCR, while TCRdb's copy carries only in-frame clones and drops some. The sample has 15,000 to 20,000 clones, none seen only once. Sequencing input: peripheral blood mononuclear cells. Every receptor here comes from a human donor with common variable immunodeficiency.

There are a few counts of this clone. The read halts 3 residues ahead of the CDR3 end, with the missing end drawn from the germline J gene. This sequence joins TRBV7-3 and TRBJ2-1, with D perhaps TRBD2 (5 bases). The CDR3 has 13 residues. The ends were cut back, 2 bases at V and 7 bases at J, with 9 bases in the middle. Germline CDR1 is SGHTA and CDR2 is FQGTGA. The CDR3: CASSLYERNEQFF. The sequenced CDR3 bases are TGTGCCAGCAGCTTATATGAGCGGAATGAG.

On this clone: The CDR3 is cut off 3 residues early in the read; its end comes from the germline J gene. This rearrangement joins TRBV6-1 to TRBJ2-4; possibly TRBD2 for D (6 bases). The CDR3 runs 16 residues. The V end lost 4 bases, the J end lost 7 bases, and 20 bases lay between the germline ends. Germline V gene lookup returns CDR1 MNHNS and CDR2 SASEGT. This chain's CDR3 is CASSGTGVAGGNIQYF. The sequenced CDR3 bases are TGTGCCAGCAGTGGAACCGGGGTAGCAGGAGGGAACATT.

This clone has only a few counts. The read stops 3 residues short of the end of the CDR3; the missing end is completed from the germline J gene. The chain is built from TRBV6-1 and TRBJ2-1; 8 bases are shared with TRBD1. Germline V gene sequence: CDR1 MNHNS, CDR2 SASEGT. CDR3 length: 16 amino acids. The trim removed 4 bases at V and 6 bases at J, leaving 11 bases unmatched. The CDR3 bases that were read are TGTGCCAGCAGTGGAGGCCGGGACAGGATCCTCAATGAG. Translated, it gives CASSGGRDRILNE. The whole CDR3 reads CASSGGRDRILNEQFF.

Concerning this clone: The read terminates 3 residues ahead of where the CDR3 ends, so the germline J gene completes it. The rearrangement links TRBV7-6 to TRBJ2-1, with 11 bases matching TRBD1. CDR1 and CDR2 from the germline V gene are SGHVS and FNYEAQ. The CDR3 consists of 13 residues. The V gene end was trimmed by 6 bases and the J gene end by 9 bases; junction bases not matched to a gene: 4. The covered CDR3 bases are TGTGCCAGCAGAGGGACAGGGGGTAGTGAG. Encoded protein: CASRGTGGSE. The CDR3 in its entirety is CASRGTGGSEQFF.

This clone occurred a few times. The DNA read from the CDR3 is TGTGCCAGCAGCTTTAACAGGGGAGAGACC. Protein product: CASSFNRGET. In full, the CDR3 is CASSFNRGETQYF. The chain links TRBV7-9 to TRBJ2-5, with TRBD1 matching over 7 bases. Coverage ceases 3 residues before the CDR3 finishes, and the germline J gene fills in the end. Looked up from germline, CDR1 is SEHNR and CDR2 is FQNEAQ (reference sequence). Trimming cost V 3 bases and J 4 bases; bases outside gene matches: 2. The length of the CDR3 is 13 residues.

Points on this clone: Sequencing ends 3 residues short of the CDR3 end; the germline J gene provides the rest. The chain combines TRBV5-1 with TRBJ1-2; 11 bases align to TRBD1. This CDR3 has 15 residues. The germline CDR1 and CDR2 sequences are SGHRS and YFSETQ. The junction had 5 bases not matched to a gene; V was cut back by 5 bases and J by 2 bases. CDR3 region: CASSSDRGLNYGYTF. The part of the CDR3 DNA that was read is TGCGCCAGCAGTTCGGACAGGGGGCTGAACTATGGC.

This clone turned up a few times. Coverage ceases 3 residues before the CDR3 finishes, and the germline J gene fills in the end. This sequence joins TRBV5-1 and TRBJ2-5, with 7 bases lining up with TRBD2. The trim removed 4 bases at V and 1 base at J, leaving 10 bases unmatched. Looked up from germline, CDR1 is SGHRS and CDR2 is YFSETQ. CDR3 length: 16 residues. CDR3 protein: CASSPIGGITQETQYF. The DNA read from the CDR3 is TGCGCCAGCAGCCCAATCGGGGGGATTACCCAAGAGACC.

This clone was counted many times. The sequence runs out 3 residues before the end of the CDR3; the remainder is reconstructed from the germline J gene. This chain links TRBV5-6 with TRBJ2-1, with TRBD2 identical over 10 bases. The CDR3 has 13 residues. V was clipped by 3 bases and J by 9 bases; unmatched bases: 3. Germline V gives CDR1 SGHDT, CDR2 YYEEEE. CDR3: CASSSGLAVEQFF. The sequenced part of the CDR3 DNA is TGTGCCAGCAGCTCTGGACTAGCGGTTGAG.

This clone has just a few counts. The sequenced fragment ends 3 residues before the CDR3 boundary, so the rest is inferred from the germline J gene. V and J are TRBV6-2 or TRBV6-3 and TRBJ2-5; perhaps TRBD1 as D (5 bases). Germline V gene lookup returns CDR1 MNHEY and CDR2 SVGEGT. Trimming took off 6 bases at V and 3 bases at J, with 14 bases between the two ends. The CDR3 covers 14 residues. The covered CDR3 bases are TGTGCCAGCAGCGTTAGGGGCGGAGAAGAGACC. Its protein product is CASSVRGGEET. The entire CDR3 protein reads CASSVRGGEETQYF.

A word on this clone: The CDR3 end lies 3 residues beyond the end of the read and is filled in from the germline J gene. The chain links TRBV6-1 to TRBJ2-7; D is ambiguous. Germline lookup yields CDR1 MNHNS and CDR2 SASEGT. CDR3 length: 15 residues. V lost 0 bases to trimming and J lost 6 bases, with 15 bases between them. The part of the CDR3 DNA that was read is TGTGCCAGCAGTGAAGCGGCAGTATTAACATTCGAG. Residues: CASSEAAVLTFE. The CDR3 as a whole reads CASSEAAVLTFEQYF.